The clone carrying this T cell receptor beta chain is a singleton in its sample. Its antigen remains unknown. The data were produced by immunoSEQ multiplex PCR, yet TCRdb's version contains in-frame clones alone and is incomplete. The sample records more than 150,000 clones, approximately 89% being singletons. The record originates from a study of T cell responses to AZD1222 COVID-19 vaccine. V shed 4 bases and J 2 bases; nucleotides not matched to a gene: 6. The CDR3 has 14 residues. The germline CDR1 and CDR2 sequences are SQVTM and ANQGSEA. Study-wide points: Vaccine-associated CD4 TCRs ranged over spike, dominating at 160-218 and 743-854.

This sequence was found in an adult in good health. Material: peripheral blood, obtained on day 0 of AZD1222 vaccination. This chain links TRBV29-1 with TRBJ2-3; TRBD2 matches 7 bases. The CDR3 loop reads CSVGRLAPTDTQYF. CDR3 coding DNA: TGCAGCGTTGGACGACTAGCCCCCACAGATACGCAGTATTTT.